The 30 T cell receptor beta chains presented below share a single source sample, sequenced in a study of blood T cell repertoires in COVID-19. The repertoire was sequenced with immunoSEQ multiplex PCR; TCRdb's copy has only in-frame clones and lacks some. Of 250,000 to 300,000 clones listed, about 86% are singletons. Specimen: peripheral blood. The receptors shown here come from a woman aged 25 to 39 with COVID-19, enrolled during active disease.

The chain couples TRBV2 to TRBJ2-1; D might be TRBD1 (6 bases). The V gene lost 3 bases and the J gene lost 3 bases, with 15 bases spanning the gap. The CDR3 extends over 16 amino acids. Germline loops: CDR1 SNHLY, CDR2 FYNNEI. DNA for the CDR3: TGTGCCAGCAGTGAGGTGGGAGAGACAGGCTACAATGAGCAGTTCTTC. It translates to CASSEVGETGYNEQFF.

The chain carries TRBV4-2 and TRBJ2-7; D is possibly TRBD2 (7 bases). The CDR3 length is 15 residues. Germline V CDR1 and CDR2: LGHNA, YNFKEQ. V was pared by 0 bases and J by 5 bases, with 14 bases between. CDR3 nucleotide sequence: TGTGCCAGCAGCCAAGATCTAAGGGGGGGGGACGAGCAGTACTTC. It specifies CASSQDLRGGDEQYF.

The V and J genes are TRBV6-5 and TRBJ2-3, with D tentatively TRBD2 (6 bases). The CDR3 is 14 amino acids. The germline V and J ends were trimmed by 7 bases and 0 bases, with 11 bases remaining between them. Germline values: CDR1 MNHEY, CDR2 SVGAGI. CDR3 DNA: TGTGCCAGCACACGGGGGATGAGCACAGATACGCAGTATTTT. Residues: CASTRGMSTDTQYF.

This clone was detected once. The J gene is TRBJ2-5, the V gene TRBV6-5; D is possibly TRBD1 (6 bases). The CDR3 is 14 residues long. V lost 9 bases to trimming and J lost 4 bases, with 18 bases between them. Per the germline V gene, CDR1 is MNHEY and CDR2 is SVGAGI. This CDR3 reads CASGELGGGETQYF. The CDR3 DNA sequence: TGTGCCAGTGGGGAGCTAGGGGGTGGAGAGACCCAGTACTTC.

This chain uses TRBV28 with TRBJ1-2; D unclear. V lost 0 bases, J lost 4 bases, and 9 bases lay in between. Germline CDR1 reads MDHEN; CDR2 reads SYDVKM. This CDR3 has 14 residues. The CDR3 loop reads CASSLWETTYGYTF. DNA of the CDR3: TGTGCCAGCAGTTTATGGGAGACGACCTATGGCTACACCTTC.

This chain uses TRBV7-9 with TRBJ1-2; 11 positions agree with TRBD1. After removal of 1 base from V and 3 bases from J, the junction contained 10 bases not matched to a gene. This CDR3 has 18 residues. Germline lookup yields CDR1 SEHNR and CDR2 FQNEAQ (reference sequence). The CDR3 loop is CASSLGTGGAPLDYGYTF. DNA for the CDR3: TGTGCCAGCAGCTTAGGGACAGGGGGCGCACCCCTAGACTATGGCTACACCTTC.

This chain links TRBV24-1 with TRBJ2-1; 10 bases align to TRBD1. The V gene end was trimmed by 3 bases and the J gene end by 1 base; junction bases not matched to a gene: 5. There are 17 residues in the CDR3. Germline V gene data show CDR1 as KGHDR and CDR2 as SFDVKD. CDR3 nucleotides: TGTGCCACCAGTGATCCCCGACAGGGGGCTTCCTACAATGAGCAGTTCTTC. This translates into CATSDPRQGASYNEQFF.

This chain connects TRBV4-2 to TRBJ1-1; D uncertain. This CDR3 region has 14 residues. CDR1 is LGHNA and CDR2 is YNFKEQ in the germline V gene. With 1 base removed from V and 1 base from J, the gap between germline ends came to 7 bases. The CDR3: CASSQGGPNTEAFF. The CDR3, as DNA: TGTGCCAGCAGCCAAGGAGGCCCGAACACTGAAGCTTTCTTT.

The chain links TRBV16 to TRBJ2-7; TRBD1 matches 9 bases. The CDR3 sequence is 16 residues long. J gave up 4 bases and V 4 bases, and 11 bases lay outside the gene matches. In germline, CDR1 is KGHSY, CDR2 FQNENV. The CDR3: CASSPGQGTRTYEQYF. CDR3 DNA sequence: TGTGCCAGCAGCCCTGGACAGGGGACGAGAACGTACGAGCAGTACTTC.

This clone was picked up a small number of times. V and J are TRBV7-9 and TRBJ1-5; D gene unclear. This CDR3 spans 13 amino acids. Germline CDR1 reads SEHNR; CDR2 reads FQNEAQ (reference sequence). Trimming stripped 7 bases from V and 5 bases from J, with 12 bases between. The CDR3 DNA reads TGTGCCAGCAACAAAAGGAGGGATCAGCCCCAGCATTTT. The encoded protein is CASNKRRDQPQHF.

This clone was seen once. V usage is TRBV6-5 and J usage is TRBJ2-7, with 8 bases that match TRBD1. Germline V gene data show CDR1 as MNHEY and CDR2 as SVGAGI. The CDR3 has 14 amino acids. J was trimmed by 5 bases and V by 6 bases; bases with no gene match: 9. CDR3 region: CASSPWTGYDEQYF. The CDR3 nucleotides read TGTGCCAGCAGCCCCTGGACAGGGTACGACGAGCAGTACTTC.

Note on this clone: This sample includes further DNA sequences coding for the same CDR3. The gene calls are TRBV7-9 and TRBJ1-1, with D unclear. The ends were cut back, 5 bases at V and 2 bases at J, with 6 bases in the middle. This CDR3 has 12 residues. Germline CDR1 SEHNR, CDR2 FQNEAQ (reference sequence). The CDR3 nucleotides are TGTGCCAGCAGCCTAAGCAACACTGAAGCTTTCTTT. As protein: CASSLSNTEAFF.

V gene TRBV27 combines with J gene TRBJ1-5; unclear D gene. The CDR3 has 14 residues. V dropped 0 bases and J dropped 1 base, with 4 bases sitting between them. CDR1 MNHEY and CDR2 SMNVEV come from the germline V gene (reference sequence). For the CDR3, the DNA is TGTGCCAGCAGTTTATCGAGCAGCAATCAGCCCCAGCATTTT. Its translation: CASSLSSSNQPQHF.

CDR3 bases: TGTGCCAGCAGCTTAACAGTCACTCAGCCCCAGCATTTT. This encodes CASSLTVTQPQHF. The J gene is TRBJ1-5, the V gene TRBV7-8; no firm D call. Germline CDR1 reads SGHVS; CDR2 reads FQNEAQ. V was shortened by 2 bases and J by 6 bases, with 8 bases between the two germline ends. This CDR3 has 13 amino acids.

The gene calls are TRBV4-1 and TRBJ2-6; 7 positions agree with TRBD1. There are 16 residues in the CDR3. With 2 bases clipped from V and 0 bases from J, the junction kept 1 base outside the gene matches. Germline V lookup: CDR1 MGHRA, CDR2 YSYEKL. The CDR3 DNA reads TGCGCCAGCAGCCAACGGACAGGCTCTGGGGCCAACGTCCTGACTTTC. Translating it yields CASSQRTGSGANVLTF.

CDR3 bases: TGTGCCAGCAGCTTTGGGACAGGGGGCTTGAGAATCGATGATACGCAGTATTTT. Its protein product is CASSFGTGGLRIDDTQYF. This rearrangement joins TRBV7-9 to TRBJ2-3; 12 bases agree with TRBD1. From germline, CDR1 is SEHNR and CDR2 FQNEAQ (reference sequence). This CDR3 region has 18 residues. After removal of 3 bases from V and 6 bases from J, the junction contained 13 bases not matched to a gene.

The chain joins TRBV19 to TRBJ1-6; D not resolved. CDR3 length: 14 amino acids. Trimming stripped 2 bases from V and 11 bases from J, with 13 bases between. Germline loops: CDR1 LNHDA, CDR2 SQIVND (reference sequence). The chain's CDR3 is CASSILVRGTPLHF. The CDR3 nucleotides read TGTGCCAGTAGTATATTGGTCCGAGGGACACCCCTCCACTTT.

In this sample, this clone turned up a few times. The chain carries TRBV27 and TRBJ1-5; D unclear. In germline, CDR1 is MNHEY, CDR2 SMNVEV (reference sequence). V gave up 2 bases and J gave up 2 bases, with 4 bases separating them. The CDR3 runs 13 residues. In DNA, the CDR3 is TGTGCCAGCAGTTTACATGGCAATCAGCCCCAGCATTTT. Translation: CASSLHGNQPQHF.

The CDR3 sequence is CASSFYSNQPQHF. The CDR3 region has the DNA TGTGCCAGCAGCTTCTACAGCAATCAGCCCCAGCATTTT. The V and J genes are TRBV7-8 and TRBJ1-5, with D uncertain. V was pared by 3 bases and J by 1 base, with 4 bases between. This CDR3 is 13 amino acids long. Germline CDR1 reads SGHVS; CDR2 reads FQNEAQ. Full variable domain (rest looked up from reference TRBV7-8 and TRBJ1-5): GAGVSQSPRYKVAKRGQDVALRCDPISGHVSLFWYQQALGQGPEFLTYFQNEAQLDKSGLPSDRFFAERPEGSVSTLKIQRTQQEDSAVYLCASSFYSNQPQHFGDGTRLSIL.

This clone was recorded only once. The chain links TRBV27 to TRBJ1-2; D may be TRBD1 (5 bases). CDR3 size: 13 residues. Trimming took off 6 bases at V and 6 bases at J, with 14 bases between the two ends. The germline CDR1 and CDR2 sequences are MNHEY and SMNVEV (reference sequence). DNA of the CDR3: TGTGCCAGCAGCCCACAGGCGTCTGATGGCTACACCTTC. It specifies CASSPQASDGYTF.

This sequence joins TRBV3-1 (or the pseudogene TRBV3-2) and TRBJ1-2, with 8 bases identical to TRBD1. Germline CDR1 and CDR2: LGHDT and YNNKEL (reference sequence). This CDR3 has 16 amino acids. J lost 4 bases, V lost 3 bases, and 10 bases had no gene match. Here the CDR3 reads CASSQEWTGKGYGYTF. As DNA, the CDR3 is TGTGCCAGCAGCCAGGAATGGACAGGGAAGGGCTATGGCTACACCTTC.

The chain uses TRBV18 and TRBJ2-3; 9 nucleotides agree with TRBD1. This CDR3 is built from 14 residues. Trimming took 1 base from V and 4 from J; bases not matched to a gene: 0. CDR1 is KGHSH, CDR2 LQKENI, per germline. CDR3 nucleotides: TGTGCCAGCTCACCACGGACAGGGGCAGATACGCAGTATTTT. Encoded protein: CASSPRTGADTQYF.

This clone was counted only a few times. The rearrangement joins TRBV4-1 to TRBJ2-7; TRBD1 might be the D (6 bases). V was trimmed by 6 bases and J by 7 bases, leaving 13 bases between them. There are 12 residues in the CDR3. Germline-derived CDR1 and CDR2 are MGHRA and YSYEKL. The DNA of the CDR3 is TGCGCCAGCAGTCCTATAACAGGGGAGCAGTACTTC. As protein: CASSPITGEQYF.

The CDR3 nucleotides read TGCGCCAGCAGTGAGAGGACAGGGGTGGGGGAGCAGTACTTC. Residues: CASSERTGVGEQYF. The gene calls are TRBV10-1 and TRBJ2-7; 9 nucleotides match TRBD1. In germline, CDR1 is WNHNN, CDR2 SYGVQD (reference sequence). V was clipped by 2 bases and J by 7 bases; unmatched bases: 6. CDR3 length: 14 residues.

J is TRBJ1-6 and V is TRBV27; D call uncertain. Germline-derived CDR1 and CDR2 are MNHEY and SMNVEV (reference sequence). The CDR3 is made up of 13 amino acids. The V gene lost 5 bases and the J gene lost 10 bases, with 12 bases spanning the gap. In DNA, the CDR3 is TGTGCCAGCAGTCCCTCCCGTGGCTCACCCCTCCACTTT. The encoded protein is CASSPSRGSPLHF.

The CDR3 region is CASSHQAGAKNIQYF. DNA for the CDR3: TGTGCCAGCAGCCATCAGGCAGGGGCCAAAAACATTCAGTACTTC. This chain uses TRBV7-2 with TRBJ2-4; perhaps TRBD1 as D (5 bases). Germline V gives CDR1 SGHTA, CDR2 FQGNSA. The CDR3 spans 15 residues. The germline V and J ends were trimmed by 5 bases and 1 base, with 12 bases remaining between them.

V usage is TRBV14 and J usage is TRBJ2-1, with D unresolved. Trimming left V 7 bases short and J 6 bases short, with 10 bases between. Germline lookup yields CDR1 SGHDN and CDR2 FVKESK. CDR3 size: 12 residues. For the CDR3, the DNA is TGTGCCAGCACTTTAGCTGGCAATGAGCAGTTCTTC. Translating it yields CASTLAGNEQFF.

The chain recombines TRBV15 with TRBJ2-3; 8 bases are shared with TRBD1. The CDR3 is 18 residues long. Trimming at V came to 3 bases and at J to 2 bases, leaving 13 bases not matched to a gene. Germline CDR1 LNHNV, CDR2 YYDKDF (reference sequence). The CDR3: CATSREKPDRDNTDTQYF. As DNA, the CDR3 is TGTGCCACCAGCAGGGAGAAACCGGACAGGGATAACACAGATACGCAGTATTTT.

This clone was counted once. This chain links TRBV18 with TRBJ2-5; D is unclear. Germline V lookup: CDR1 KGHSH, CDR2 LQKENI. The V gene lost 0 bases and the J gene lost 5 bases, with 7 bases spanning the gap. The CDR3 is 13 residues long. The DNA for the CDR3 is TGTGCCAGCTCACCACCCCTTTCCGAGACCCAGTACTTC. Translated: CASSPPLSETQYF.

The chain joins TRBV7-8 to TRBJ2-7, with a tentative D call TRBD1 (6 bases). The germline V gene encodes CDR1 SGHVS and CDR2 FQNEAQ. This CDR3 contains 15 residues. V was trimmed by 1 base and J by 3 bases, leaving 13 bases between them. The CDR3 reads CASSLVLGQNYEQYF. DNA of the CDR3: TGTGCCAGCAGCTTAGTACTTGGACAGAACTACGAGCAGTACTTC.